What follows are 19 T cell receptor beta chains derived from one specimen sequenced in a study of blood T cells in healthy people across ages. The authors ran a second PCR of roughly 6 to 12 cycles using a sample-barcoded 5' primer and a J-beta primer mix. MiXCR was run by TCRdb on the 5' RACE reads, yielding one entry per CDR3 protein. Of about 1.8 million distinct CDR3 sequences listed, roughly 50% were seen once; the top ten hold approximately 2%. The specimen was blood. All receptors come from a middle-aged woman in good health.

The chain is built from TRBV6-2 or TRBV6-3 and TRBJ2-1; TRBD1 matches 9 bases. The J call may be wrong; the DNA end is better matched by TRBJ2-7. In germline, CDR1 is MNHEY, CDR2 SVGEGT. The CDR3 totals 15 residues. CDR3 loop: CASRGTGSSYNEQYF. The CDR3 DNA reads as TGTGCCAGCAGGGGGACAGGGAGCTCCTACAATGAGCAGTACTTC.

Only a few counts were recorded for this clonotype. The CDR3 DNA is TGTGCCAGCAGCCAAGATTCCCAGCGGGGTAAAGAGACCCAGTACTTC. As protein: CASSQDSQRGKETQYF. The chain recombines TRBV4-2 with TRBJ2-5, with TRBD2 matching 7 bases. The CDR3 extends over 16 amino acids. J lost 3 bases, V lost 0 bases, and 7 bases had no gene match. Germline values: CDR1 LGHNA, CDR2 YNFKEQ.

This clonotype has more than one count but fewer than ten. The chain is built from TRBV6-5 and TRBJ1-2; tentatively, D is TRBD1 (5 bases). The CDR3 runs to 14 residues. CDR1 and CDR2 from the germline V gene are MNHEY and SVGAGI. V was pared by 5 bases and J by 4 bases, with 14 bases between. The DNA of the CDR3 is TGTGCCAGCAGTGCCGGCGGGGCCGCCTATGGCTACACCTTC. Amino acids: CASSAGGAAYGYTF.

This clonotype has only a few counts. This sequence joins TRBV6-5 and TRBJ1-2; D may be TRBD1 (5 bases). The V gene's germline CDR1 is MNHEY and CDR2 SVGAGI. CDR3 length equals 12 residues. Trimming cost V 2 bases and J 4 bases, with 5 bases left between them. The CDR3 protein is CASSYGGYGYTF. The CDR3 DNA reads as TGTGCCAGCAGTTACGGGGGCTATGGCTACACCTTC.

This clonotype was detected only a few times. The J gene is TRBJ2-3, the V gene TRBV7-2; no reliable D call. CDR3 length: 15 amino acids. The V end was cut by 5 bases, the J end by 1 base, with 13 bases between. Per the germline V gene, CDR1 is SGHTA and CDR2 is FQGNSA. The CDR3 spells CASSPPPQGTDTQYF. In DNA form, the CDR3 reads TGTGCCAGCAGCCCGCCGCCTCAAGGCACAGATACGCAGTATTTT.

The chain joins TRBV14 to TRBJ1-2; tentative D call: TRBD1 (5 bases). Germline CDR1 SGHDN, CDR2 FVKESK. V lost 1 base and J lost 7, with 10 bases in between. This CDR3 comprises 13 residues. CDR3 coding DNA: TGTGCCAGCAGCCAAGGGACATCTACTGGCTACACCTTC. Its protein is CASSQGTSTGYTF.

Notes on this clonotype: A junction boundary mismatches the germline segment, possibly from a read error. The rearrangement uses TRBV3-1 and TRBJ2-7; TRBD1 might be the D (6 bases). CDR1 is LGHDT and CDR2 is YNNKEL in the germline V gene (reference sequence). The CDR3 is 15 residues long. CDR3 sequence (DNA): TGTGCCAGCAGGGAAAAGGACAGTTTCTCCTGCGAGCAGTACTTC. This gives the protein CASREKDSFSCEQYF.

This sequence joins TRBV20-1 and TRBJ1-5, with D possibly TRBD1 on 6 matching bases. Trimming shortened V by 6 bases and J by 1 base, and 10 bases separated the two germline ends. This CDR3 contains 13 residues. Per the germline V gene, CDR1 is DFQATT and CDR2 is SNEGSKA (reference sequence). The CDR3 DNA is TGCAGTGCCAGGGACAACAGCAATCAGCCCCAGCATTTT. Its protein product is CSARDNSNQPQHF.

CDR3: CSAERPQVQETQYF. In DNA, the CDR3 is TGCAGTGCCGAACGACCACAGGTTCAAGAGACCCAGTACTTC. This chain links TRBV20-1 with TRBJ2-5, with a tentative D call TRBD1 (5 bases). Trimming removed 6 bases at V and 2 bases at J, with 16 bases between. The CDR3 loop spans 14 amino acids. Germline loops: CDR1 DFQATT, CDR2 SNEGSKA (reference sequence).

This clonotype appeared many times. V usage is TRBV29-1 and J usage is TRBJ2-5; 7 bases are shared with TRBD2. This CDR3 contains 14 residues. The V gene end was trimmed by 8 bases and the J gene end by 3 bases; junction bases not matched to a gene: 12. Germline V gene lookup returns CDR1 SQVTM and CDR2 ANQGSEA. The CDR3 loop is CSTKRDGGKETQYF. CDR3 bases: TGCAGCACAAAACGGGACGGGGGGAAAGAGACCCAGTACTTC. Full variable domain (remainder filled in from reference TRBV29-1 and TRBJ2-5): SAVISQKPSRDICQRGTSLTIQCQVDSQVTMMFWYRQQPGQSLTLIATANQGSEATYESGFVIDKFPISRPNLTFSTLTVSNMSPEDSSIYLCSTKRDGGKETQYFGPGTRLLVL.

This clonotype was observed a few times. This rearrangement joins TRBV6-2 or TRBV6-3 to TRBJ2-5; TRBD2 agrees at 10 bases. The CDR3 consists of 15 residues. Germline assignment: CDR1 MNHEY and CDR2 SVGEGT. J was trimmed by 3 bases and V by 2 bases; bases with no gene match: 3. CDR3 residues: CASSYLGLAEETQYF. The CDR3 nucleotides are TGTGCCAGCAGTTACCTCGGACTAGCGGAAGAGACCCAGTACTTC.

The CDR3 reads CASRIAGGSNEQFF. The CDR3 nucleotides are TGTGCCAGCAGGATAGCGGGGGGGTCCAATGAGCAGTTCTTC. The genes are TRBV2 and TRBJ2-1, with 11 nucleotides matching TRBD2. V trimming: 6 bases; J trimming: 6 bases; junction bases outside the gene matches: 4. Germline-derived CDR1 and CDR2 are SNHLY and FYNNEI. This CDR3 contains 14 residues.

V usage is TRBV12-5 and J usage is TRBJ2-3, with TRBD1 matching 9 bases. The ends lost 7 bases at V and 3 bases at J; junction bases unmatched: 8. This CDR3 spans 15 amino acids. Germline assignment: CDR1 LGHNT and CDR2 FRNRAP. The CDR3 DNA is TGTGCTAGTGCCTTCACAGGGGGCGGAACAGATACGCAGTATTTT. It translates to CASAFTGGGTDTQYF.

A note on this clonotype: At one of its ends the junction is not consistent with the germline gene, which may arise from a read error. This chain joins TRBV14 and TRBJ2-5; possible D gene TRBD1, 5 bases. The V gene's germline CDR1 is SGHDN and CDR2 FVKESK. The CDR3 contains 15 residues. The DNA for the CDR3 is TGTGCCAGCATCCAAGATAGGGGATCTCAAGAGACCCAGTACTTC. Its translation: CASIQDRGSQETQYF.

This chain joins TRBV12-3 or TRBV12-4 and TRBJ2-5; D ambiguous. The J call could be wrong; TRBJ2-7 is a better fit for the DNA end. This CDR3 comprises 15 residues. Written as DNA, the CDR3 is TGTGCCAGCAGTTTAGAAGGGATGTCGTCTTACGAGCAGTACTTC. As protein: CASSLEGMSSYEQYF.

This chain links TRBV27 with TRBJ2-7; TRBD1 agrees at 7 bases. V lost 6 bases to trimming and J lost 2 bases; unmatched junction nucleotides: 10. In germline, CDR1 is MNHEY, CDR2 SMNVEV (reference sequence). The CDR3 length is 15 residues. CDR3 in DNA: TGTGCCAGCAGCCCCGACAGGGTATTACCCTACGAGCAGTACTTC. Translated: CASSPDRVLPYEQYF.

The V gene is TRBV6-2 or TRBV6-3, the J gene TRBJ2-7; D is perhaps TRBD2 (5 bases). The CDR3 contains 15 residues. Trimming left V 2 bases short and J 0 bases short, with 11 bases between. CDR1 is MNHEY, CDR2 SVGEGT, per germline. The CDR3 region is CASSYGLAASYEQYF. DNA of the CDR3: TGTGCCAGCAGTTACGGCCTAGCAGCCTCCTACGAGCAGTACTTC.

This clonotype was recorded many times. This chain joins TRBV20-1 and TRBJ1-6; D is possibly TRBD1 (6 bases). Trimming cost V 3 bases and J 3 bases, with 12 bases left between them. Germline CDR1 reads DFQATT; CDR2 reads SNEGSKA (reference sequence). The CDR3 loop spans 15 amino acids. The CDR3 region has the DNA TGCAGTGCTAGGGCAGGACAGAGCTATAATTCACCCCTCCACTTT. As protein: CSARAGQSYNSPLHF.

This clonotype was observed a handful of times. The CDR3 is CASSEATFQQYF. The DNA of the CDR3 is TGTGCCAGCAGTGAAGCTACGTTTCAGCAGTACTTC. The J gene is TRBJ2-5, the V gene TRBV6-1; D call uncertain. The CDR3 is 12 amino acids. The V gene's germline CDR1 is MNHNS and CDR2 SASEGT. The germline V and J ends were trimmed by 0 bases and 11 bases, with 10 bases remaining between them.